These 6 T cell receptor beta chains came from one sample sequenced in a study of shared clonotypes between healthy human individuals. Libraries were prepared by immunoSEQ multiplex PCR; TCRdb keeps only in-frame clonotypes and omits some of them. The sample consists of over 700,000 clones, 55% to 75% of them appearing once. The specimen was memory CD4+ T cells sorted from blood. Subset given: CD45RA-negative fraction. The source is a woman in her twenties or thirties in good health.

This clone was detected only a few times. This CDR3 reads CASSQVGGEEATDTQYF. The CDR3 nucleotides read TGTGCCAGCAGCCAAGTTGGTGGGGAAGAGGCCACAGATACGCAGTATTTT. The V call is TRBV4-2, the J call TRBJ2-3, with D unresolved. CDR1 and CDR2 from the germline V gene are LGHNA and YNFKEQ. V lost 1 base to trimming and J lost 2 bases, with 16 bases between them. This CDR3 is built from 17 residues.

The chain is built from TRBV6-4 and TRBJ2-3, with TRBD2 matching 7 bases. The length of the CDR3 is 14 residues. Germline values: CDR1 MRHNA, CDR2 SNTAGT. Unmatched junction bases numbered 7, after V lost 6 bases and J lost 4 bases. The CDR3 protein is CASRRTRLADTQYF. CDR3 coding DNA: TGTGCCAGCAGGAGGACTAGGTTGGCAGATACGCAGTATTTT.

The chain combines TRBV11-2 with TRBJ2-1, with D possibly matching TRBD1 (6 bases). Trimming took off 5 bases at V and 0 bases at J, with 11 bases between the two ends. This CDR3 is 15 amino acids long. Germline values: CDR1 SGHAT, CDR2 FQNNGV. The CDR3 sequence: CASSKGQSSYNEQFF. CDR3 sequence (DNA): TGTGCCAGCAGCAAAGGACAGAGCTCCTACAATGAGCAGTTCTTC. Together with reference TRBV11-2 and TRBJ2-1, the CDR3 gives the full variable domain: EAGVAQSPRYKIIEKRQSVAFWCNPISGHATLYWYQQILGQGPKLLIQFQNNGVVDDSQLPKDRFSAERLKGVDSTLKIQPAKLEDSAVYLCASSKGQSSYNEQFFGPGTRLTVL.

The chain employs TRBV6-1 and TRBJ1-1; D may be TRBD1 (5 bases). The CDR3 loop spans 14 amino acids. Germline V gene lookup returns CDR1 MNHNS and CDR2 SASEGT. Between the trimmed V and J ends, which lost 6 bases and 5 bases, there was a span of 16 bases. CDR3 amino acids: CASSRDAGRTEAFF. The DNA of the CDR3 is TGTGCCAGCAGCCGGGACGCCGGGCGGACTGAAGCTTTCTTT.

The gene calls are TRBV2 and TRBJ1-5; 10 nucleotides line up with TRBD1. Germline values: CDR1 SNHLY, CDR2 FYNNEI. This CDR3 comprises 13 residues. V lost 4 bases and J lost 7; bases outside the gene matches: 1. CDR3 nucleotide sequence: TGTGCCAGCAGTGGGACAGGGGGGCAGCCCCAGCATTTT. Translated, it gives CASSGTGGQPQHF.

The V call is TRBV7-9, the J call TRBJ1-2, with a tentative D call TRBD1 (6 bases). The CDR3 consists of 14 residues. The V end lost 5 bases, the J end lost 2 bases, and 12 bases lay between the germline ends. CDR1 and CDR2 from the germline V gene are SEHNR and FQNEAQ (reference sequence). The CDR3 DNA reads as TGTGCCAGCAGCCTCCCCGGACAGAACTATGGCTACACCTTC. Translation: CASSLPGQNYGYTF.